This T cell receptor (beta chain) comes out of a study of blood T cell repertoires in COVID-19. Profiling relied on immunoSEQ multiplex PCR, and the TCRdb table lists in-frame clones only, not all of them. The sample lists about 250,000 clones, about nine tenths occurring once. V lost 2 bases, J lost 0 bases, and 9 bases lay in between. The CDR3 is made up of 15 amino acids. CDR1 is SNHLY, CDR2 FYNNEI, per germline. The V and J genes are TRBV2 and TRBJ2-3, with D uncertain. This clonotype originated in a woman aged 50 to 60 who had recovered from COVID-19. Sequenced: PBMCs or T cells enriched from blood (not recorded which). CDR3 loop: CASSEFGGSTDTQYF. Written as DNA, the CDR3 is TGTGCCAGCAGTGAATTTGGCGGAAGCACAGATACGCAGTATTTT.